This TCR beta chain was documented in a study of cytomegalovirus exposure and HLA in healthy donors. Study findings and constraints: Common viral pathogens (according to a later analysis) appeared linked to several of the most significant clusters. In a later analysis, specific HLA alleles were associated with 15,000 to 20,000 TCR beta sequences at a 0.05 false discovery rate.

This CDR3 comprises 15 residues. V shed 10 bases and J shed 5 bases, with 21 bases lying between them. Germline CDR1 MNHNS, CDR2 SASEGT. The PCR had 60 Vbeta and 13 Jbeta primers. Assay: immunoSEQ multiplex PCR; the TCRdb copy retains only in-frame clones and omits some. The data show 110,000 to 150,000 clones, roughly 80% seen once. Details on this clone: Its antigen is not known.

All the people who gave samples were healthy bone marrow donors. The sample taken for sequencing was PBMCs. The receptor's source is a woman aged 40 to 50 in good health and CMV-seropositive. The chain couples TRBV6-1 to TRBJ2-1; D is possibly TRBD1 (6 bases). The CDR3 region is CAIIGQLLFHNEQFF. The CDR3 coding sequence is TGTGCCATCATCGGACAGCTTCTATTTCACAATGAGCAGTTCTTC.